This T cell receptor beta chain is drawn from a study of T cells in Graves' hyperthyroidism and ophthalmopathy. Germline CDR1 and CDR2: LGHNA and YNFKEQ. Trimming cost V 4 bases and J 2 bases; bases outside gene matches: 8. This CDR3 has 15 amino acids. Amplification targeted TCR beta CDR3 regions from RNA transcripts. The HTBI primer set served for first-round RT-PCR of the TCR CDR3. TCRdb ran MiXCR on the multiplex PCR reads and lists one entry per CDR3 protein. The table records hundreds of thousands of distinct CDR3 sequences, around a quarter of them present only once. The sample holds many counts of this clonotype.

Sample: blood. The V gene is TRBV4-2, the J gene TRBJ2-7, with 7 bases lining up with TRBD1. The sequence was obtained from a woman in her twenties or thirties with Graves' ophthalmopathy. CDR3 DNA: TGTGCCAGCAGCCGAGGACAGGAAGGGGCCTACGAGCAGTACTTC. Amino acid sequence: CASSRGQEGAYEQYF.